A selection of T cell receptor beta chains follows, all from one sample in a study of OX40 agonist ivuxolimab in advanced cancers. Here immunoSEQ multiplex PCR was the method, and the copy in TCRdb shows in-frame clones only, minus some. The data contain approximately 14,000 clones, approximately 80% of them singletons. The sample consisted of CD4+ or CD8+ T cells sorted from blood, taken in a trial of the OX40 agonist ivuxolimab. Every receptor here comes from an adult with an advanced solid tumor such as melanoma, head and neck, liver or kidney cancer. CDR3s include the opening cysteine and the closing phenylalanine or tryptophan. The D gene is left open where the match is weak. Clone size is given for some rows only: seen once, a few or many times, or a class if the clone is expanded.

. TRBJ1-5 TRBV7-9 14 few TGTGCCAGCAGCTCCCAGGGGACCGGTCAGCCCCAGCATTTT CASSSQGTGQPQHF
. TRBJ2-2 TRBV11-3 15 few TGTGCCAGCAGCCCCCCGAATTGGAACACCGGGGAGCTGTTTTTT CASSPPNWNTGELFF
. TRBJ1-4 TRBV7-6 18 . TGTGCCAGCAGCTTAGGGTTCGGAGGGGCCAGTAATAATGAAAAACTGTTTTTT CASSLGFGGASNNEKLFF
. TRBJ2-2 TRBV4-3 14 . TGCGCCAGCAGCCCTTCGGACAACACCGGGGAGCTGTTTTTT CASSPSDNTGELFF
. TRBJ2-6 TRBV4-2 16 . TGTGCCAGCAGCCAAGGAGAGGGGATTGGGGCCAACGTCCTGACTTTC CASSQGEGIGANVLTF
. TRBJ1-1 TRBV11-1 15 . TGTGCCAGCAGCTTAGAAAGGGGGGTGAACACTGAAGCTTTCTTT CASSLERGVNTEAFF
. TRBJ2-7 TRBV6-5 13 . TGTGCCAGCAGTTACGCAAACCCGGACGAGCAGTACTTC CASSYANPDEQYF
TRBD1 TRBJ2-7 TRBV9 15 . TGTGCCAGCAGCGGCTTAGGGACAGGTTTATACGAGCAGTACTTC CASSGLGTGLYEQYF
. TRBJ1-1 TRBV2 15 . TGTGCCAGCAGGCAGGATTCTCCCATGAACACTGAAGCTTTCTTT CASRQDSPMNTEAFF
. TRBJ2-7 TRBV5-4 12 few TGTGCCAGCAGCTTATCGGGCTACGAGCAGTACTTC CASSLSGYEQYF
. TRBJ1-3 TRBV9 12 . TGTGCCAGCAGCCCCTCTGGAAACACCATATATTTT CASSPSGNTIYF
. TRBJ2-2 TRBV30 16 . TGTGCCTGGAGAGACGGGCAGGGATATAACACCGGGGAGCTGTTTTTT CAWRDGQGYNTGELFF
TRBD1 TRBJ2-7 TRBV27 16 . TGTGCCAGCAGTTTATCTTCCGGGACAGGGGTTGGCGAGCAGTACTTC CASSLSSGTGVGEQYF
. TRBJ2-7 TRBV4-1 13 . TGCGCCAGCAGCCTCGCAAGTACCTACGAGCAGTACTTC CASSLASTYEQYF
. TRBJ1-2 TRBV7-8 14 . TGTGCCAGCAGCCCAGACTGGGGTAACTATGGCTACACCTTC CASSPDWGNYGYTF
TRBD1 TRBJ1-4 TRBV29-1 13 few TGCAGCGTTCGGGACAGGGGGATTGAAAAACTGTTTTTT CSVRDRGIEKLFF
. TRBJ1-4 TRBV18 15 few TGTGCCAGCTCCCCCTTCGGACGGATAAATGAAAAACTGTTTTTT CASSPFGRINEKLFF
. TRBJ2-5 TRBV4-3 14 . TGCGCCAGCAGCCTCTGGGGCTCCCATGAGACCCAGTACTTC CASSLWGSHETQYF
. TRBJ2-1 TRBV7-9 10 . TGTGCCAGCAGCTTAGGCGAGCAGTTCTTC CASSLGEQFF
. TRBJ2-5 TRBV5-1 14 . TGCGCCAGCAGCTTTAGGACCCCAAAAGAGACCCAGTACTTC CASSFRTPKETQYF
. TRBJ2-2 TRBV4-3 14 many TGCGCCAGCAGCCAAGAATTGAACACCGGGGAGCTGTTTTTT CASSQELNTGELFF
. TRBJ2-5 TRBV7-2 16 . TGTGCCAGCAGCACCTTAGGACAGAGTTTCCAAGAGACCCAGTACTTC CASSTLGQSFQETQYF
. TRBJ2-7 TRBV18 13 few TGTGCCAGCTCCGGGGACGACTCCTACGAGCAGTACTTC CASSGDDSYEQYF
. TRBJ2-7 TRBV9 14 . TGTGCCAGCACTCCGGGGCCTAGCTCCTACGAGCAGTACTTC CASTPGPSSYEQYF
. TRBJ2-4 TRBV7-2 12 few TGTGCCAGCAGCTTGGACGGAAACATTCAGTACTTC CASSLDGNIQYF
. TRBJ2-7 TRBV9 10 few TGTGCCAGCAACAGGGACGAGCAGTACTTC CASNRDEQYF
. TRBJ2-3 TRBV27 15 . TGTGCCAGCAGTGAGACAGAAACTAGCACAGATACGCAGTATTTT CASSETETSTDTQYF
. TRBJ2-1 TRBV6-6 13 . TGTGCATGTTTTGGGGGGCTAGAGAATGAGCAGTTCTTC CACFGGLENEQFF
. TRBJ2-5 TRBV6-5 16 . TGTGCCAGCAGTTATTCAGGAGCGATTGGCCGGGAGACCCAGTACTTC CASSYSGAIGRETQYF
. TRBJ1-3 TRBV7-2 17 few TGTGCCAGCAGCTTAGTACGGGGAGGGACCTCTGGAAACACCATATATTTT CASSLVRGGTSGNTIYF
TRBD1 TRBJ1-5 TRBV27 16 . TGTGCCAGCAGTCCGAAAGGGGGCAACAGCAATCAGCCCCAGCATTTT CASSPKGGNSNQPQHF
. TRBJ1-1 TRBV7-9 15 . TGTGCCAGCAGCACCACGGACGGACTGAACACTGAAGCTTTCTTT CASSTTDGLNTEAFF
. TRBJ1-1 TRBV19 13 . TGTGCCAGTAGTAGGGTGAGCCTTGATGAAGCTTTCTTT CASSRVSLDEAFF
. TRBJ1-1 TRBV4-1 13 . TGCGCCAGCAGCCGACAGGCCTTCACTGAAGCTTTCTTT CASSRQAFTEAFF
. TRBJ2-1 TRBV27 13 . TGTGCCAGCAGTTTGGGGACATCGGATGAGCAGTTCTTC CASSLGTSDEQFF
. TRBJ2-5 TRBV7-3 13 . TGTGCCAGCAGCACTCTTCCCGGGTCGCAGGAGTACTTC CASSTLPGSQEYF
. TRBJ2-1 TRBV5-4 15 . TGTGCCAGCAGCTTGGGTGAAGGGGGTTACAATGAGCAGTTCTTC CASSLGEGGYNEQFF
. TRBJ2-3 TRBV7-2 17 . TGTGCCAGCAGCTTAGACTCGGACAGACATTGGACAGATACGCAGTATTTT CASSLDSDRHWTDTQYF
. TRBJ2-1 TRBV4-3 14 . TGCGCCAGCAGCCAAGCTCAGGGATCGGATGAGCAGTTCTTC CASSQAQGSDEQFF
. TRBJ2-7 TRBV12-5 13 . TGTGCTAGTGGTTTGCAGGGGTCGAAGGAGCAGTACTTC CASGLQGSKEQYF
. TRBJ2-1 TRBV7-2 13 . TGTGCCAGCAGCCTGACAGCCTACAATGAGCAGTTCTTC CASSLTAYNEQFF
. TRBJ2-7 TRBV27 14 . TGTGCCAGCAGTTTTAGACAGGCCGCATACGAGCAGTACTTC CASSFRQAAYEQYF
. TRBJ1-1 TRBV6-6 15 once TGTGCCAGCAGTTACTCGAGGGCCCGGGGCACTGAAGCTTTCTTT CASSYSRARGTEAFF
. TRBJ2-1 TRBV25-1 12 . TGTGCCAGCAGGGCCCAGGACAATGAGCAGTTCTTC CASRAQDNEQFF
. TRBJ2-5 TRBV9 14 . TGTGCCAGCAGCGGAGACTGGGTACAGGAGACCCAGTACTTC CASSGDWVQETQYF
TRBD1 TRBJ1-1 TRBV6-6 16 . TGTGCCAGCAGTTACTCTCCGGGACAGGGGAACACTGAAGCTTTCTTT CASSYSPGQGNTEAFF
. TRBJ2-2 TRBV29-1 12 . TGCAGCGCCGACAGGAGCACCGGGGAGCTGTTTTTT CSADRSTGELFF
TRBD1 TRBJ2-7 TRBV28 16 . TGTGCCAGCAGTTTAGAGAGGACAGGGGGCTCCTACGAGCAGTACTTC CASSLERTGGSYEQYF
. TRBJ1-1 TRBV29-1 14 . TGCAGCGTTGGGACAGTCGGGAGTTACACTGAAGCTTTCTTT CSVGTVGSYTEAFF
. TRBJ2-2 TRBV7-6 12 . TGTGCCAGCAGCTTAGGAATCGGGGAGCTGTTTTTT CASSLGIGELFF